The 14 T cell receptor beta chains below were found in one sample sequenced in a study of CD8 T cells in Susac syndrome. RNA amounts of 0.5 to 1 ug underwent reverse transcription with random hexamers. TCRdb used MiXCR to reprocess the immunoSEQ multiplex PCR reads, holding one entry per CDR3 protein. The data show about 130,000 distinct CDR3 sequences, about 90% seen once. Sample: CD8+ T cells from PBMCs. All receptors derive from a human donor with multiple sclerosis.

The chain joins TRBV19 to TRBJ2-1, with TRBD2 identical over 7 bases. J was trimmed by 4 bases and V by 8 bases; bases with no gene match: 11. The CDR3 is made up of 15 amino acids. Germline loops: CDR1 LNHDA, CDR2 SQIVND (reference sequence). CDR3 protein: CASATGGSYYNEQFF. In nucleotides, the CDR3 is TGTGCCAGTGCCACTGGCGGGAGCTATTACAATGAGCAGTTCTTC.

J is TRBJ1-1 and V is TRBV27; D gene ambiguous. The V end lost 6 bases, the J end lost 4 bases, and 12 bases lay between the germline ends. The CDR3 sequence is 13 residues long. The germline gives CDR1 MNHEY, CDR2 SMNVEV (reference sequence). The CDR3 DNA is TGTGCCAGCAGACTTTCATTGGGCACTGAAGCTTTCTTT. Its translation is CASRLSLGTEAFF.

The chain recombines TRBV27 with TRBJ1-5; weak D call: TRBD1 (6 bases). The CDR3 extends over 14 amino acids. CDR1 MNHEY and CDR2 SMNVEV come from the germline V gene (reference sequence). The V end lost 3 bases, the J end lost 3 bases, and 9 bases lay between the germline ends. DNA of the CDR3: TGTGCCAGCAGTTTTCAGGGGAACAATCAGCCCCAGCATTTT. Translated, it gives CASSFQGNNQPQHF.

The chain employs TRBV5-6 and TRBJ2-1; 10 bases map to TRBD2. The J segment lost 6 bases and the V segment lost 2 bases, leaving 5 bases of the junction unmatched. The CDR3 spans 15 residues. Germline V gives CDR1 SGHDT, CDR2 YYEEEE. The CDR3 loop reads CASSFSSGSFNEQFF. In nucleotides, the CDR3 is TGTGCCAGCAGCTTTTCTAGCGGGAGTTTCAATGAGCAGTTCTTC.

This sequence joins TRBV24-1 and TRBJ1-2; D not resolved. V lost 2 bases and J lost 2, with 14 bases in between. The germline CDR1 and CDR2 sequences are KGHDR and SFDVKD. The CDR3 is 16 amino acids. DNA for the CDR3: TGTGCCACCAGTGATTCAAGACACAATATCAACTATGGCTACACCTTC. The encoded protein is CATSDSRHNINYGYTF.

The chain joins TRBV7-2 to TRBJ2-1, with TRBD2 identical over 8 bases. V shed 7 bases, J shed 8 bases, and the junction held 10 bases outside the gene matches. The germline V gene has CDR1 SGHTA and CDR2 FQGNSA. The CDR3 sequence is 14 residues long. For the CDR3, the DNA is TGTGCCAGCACCCTTCTCGGGAGGGGGGATGAGCAGTTCTTC. Its protein is CASTLLGRGDEQFF.

This clonotype appeared a single time. The rearrangement links TRBV2 to TRBJ2-2; TRBD1 matches 7 bases. CDR1 SNHLY and CDR2 FYNNEI come from the germline V gene. J lost 3 bases, V lost 1 base, and 8 bases had no gene match. The CDR3 loop spans 17 amino acids. CDR3 in amino acids: CASSEVREQGDTGELFF. For the CDR3, the DNA is TGTGCCAGCAGTGAAGTGCGCGAGCAGGGGGACACCGGGGAGCTGTTTTTT.

A single count supports this clonotype. The chain is built from TRBV15 and TRBJ1-1; possible D gene TRBD1, 5 bases. The CDR3 totals 13 residues. Trimming shortened V by 3 bases and J by 5 bases, and 10 bases separated the two germline ends. Germline V gene lookup returns CDR1 LNHNV and CDR2 YYDKDF (reference sequence). The CDR3 DNA follows: TGTGCCACCAGCAGGACCAGGGAGACTGAAGCTTTCTTT. Translated: CATSRTRETEAFF.

V gene TRBV7-2 combines with J gene TRBJ1-1, with D maybe TRBD1 (5 bases). The V gene's germline CDR1 is SGHTA and CDR2 FQGNSA. The CDR3 length is 18 residues. V lost 5 bases to trimming and J lost 2 bases, with 24 bases between them. CDR3 sequence: CASSAWHTRGRVNTEAFF. CDR3 nucleotides: TGTGCCAGCAGCGCTTGGCATACGAGGGGACGAGTTAACACTGAAGCTTTCTTT. The full variable domain, its missing parts supplied by reference TRBV7-2 and TRBJ1-1, is GAGVSQSPSNKVTEKGKDVELRCDPISGHTALYWYRQSLGQGLEFLIYFQGNSAPDKSGLPSDRFSAERTGGSVSTLTIQRTQQEDSAVYLCASSAWHTRGRVNTEAFFGQGTRLTVV.

The chain is built from TRBV4-3 and TRBJ2-7, with D perhaps matching TRBD1 or TRBD2 (5 bases each). V gave up 0 bases and J gave up 0 bases, with 15 bases separating them. Germline values: CDR1 LGHNA, CDR2 YSLEER. This CDR3 spans 17 amino acids. DNA for the CDR3: TGCGCCAGCAGCCAAGACCTGGGGGAAACATTCTCCTACGAGCAGTACTTC. As protein: CASSQDLGETFSYEQYF.

V usage is TRBV9 and J usage is TRBJ2-7; D is possibly TRBD2 (5 bases). The CDR3 has 15 residues. Germline assignment: CDR1 SGDLS and CDR2 YYNGEE. The V and J ends lost 0 bases and 3 bases respectively, with 13 bases between them. CDR3 sequence (DNA): TGTGCCAGCAGCGTAGGCATGGGGAGCATCTACGAGCAGTACTTC. Its translation is CASSVGMGSIYEQYF.

The chain recombines TRBV4-1 with TRBJ2-3, with D perhaps TRBD2 (6 bases). V dropped 2 bases and J dropped 4 bases, with 16 bases sitting between them. Looked up from germline, CDR1 is MGHRA and CDR2 is YSYEKL. This CDR3 comprises 16 residues. The CDR3 coding sequence is TGCGCCAGCAGCCAATCGTCGGGAGTAGGGGCAGATACGCAGTATTTT. Its translation: CASSQSSGVGADTQYF.

The chain combines TRBV9 with TRBJ2-2; 8 bases fit TRBD2. The CDR3 runs 17 residues. Germline loops: CDR1 SGDLS, CDR2 YYNGEE. The ends lost 4 bases at V and 3 bases at J; junction bases unmatched: 11. CDR3 residues: CASSPEVLAGYTGELFF. CDR3 sequence (DNA): TGTGCCAGCAGCCCGGAGGTTTTAGCGGGATACACCGGGGAGCTGTTTTTT. The whole variable domain, remainder taken from reference TRBV9 and TRBJ2-2, is DSGVTQTPKHLITATGQRVTLRCSPRSGDLSVYWYQQSLDQGLQFLIQYYNGEERAKGNILERFSAQQFPDLHSELNLSSLELGDSALYFCASSPEVLAGYTGELFFGEGSRLTVL.

This chain connects TRBV9 to TRBJ2-7; 7 nucleotides align to TRBD2. The CDR3 is made up of 14 amino acids. CDR1 and CDR2 (germline): SGDLS, YYNGEE. V trimming: 7 bases; J trimming: 3 bases; junction bases outside the gene matches: 10. CDR3: CASSSGAGLYEQYF. CDR3 nucleotide sequence: TGTGCCAGCTCCTCGGGAGCGGGGCTCTACGAGCAGTACTTC.